One sample yielded the 31 T cell receptor beta chains listed below, sequenced in a study of regulatory T cells in long-lasting Graves disease. Arm-PCR of CDR3 regions and iRepertoire HTBI primers were used to build TCR beta libraries. TCRdb recomputed calls from the multiplex PCR reads with MiXCR, one row per CDR3 protein. The sample holds roughly 430,000 distinct CDR3 sequences, about a sixth seen once. Indicated time point: newly diagnosed GD, antithyroid drugs for less than 3 months. The TCR library was made from RNA extracted from PBMCs. Separately, the same data were catalogued under a study of T cells in Graves' hyperthyroidism and ophthalmopathy.

The sample here was peripheral blood mononuclear cells (PBMCs), taken at new diagnosis, from a patient treated with antithyroid drugs. These receptors were taken from a woman aged 30 to 39 with Graves disease.

The chain carries TRBV18 and TRBJ2-1; maybe TRBD2 (5 bases). CDR3 length: 14 amino acids. In germline, CDR1 is KGHSH, CDR2 LQKENI. Trimming left V 0 bases short and J 6 bases short, with 9 bases between. CDR3 protein: CASSPPSLANEQFF. CDR3 nucleotide sequence: TGTGCCAGCTCACCACCGTCCCTAGCCAATGAGCAGTTCTTC.

This clonotype has at least ten counts. V and J are TRBV7-9 and TRBJ1-1, with D unclear. CDR3 size: 13 residues. Germline CDR1 SEHNR, CDR2 FQNEAQ (reference sequence). V was trimmed by 5 bases and J by 3 bases, leaving 10 bases between them. CDR3 DNA sequence: TGTGCCAGCAGCCCCCCGGCGGACACTGAAGCTTTCTTT. Its protein is CASSPPADTEAFF.

Ten or more counts support this clonotype. The rearrangement uses TRBV10-3 and TRBJ2-1; 10 nucleotides line up with TRBD2. V lost 3 bases and J lost 3; bases outside the gene matches: 14. The length of the CDR3 is 19 residues. Per germline, CDR1 ENHRY and CDR2 SYGVKD. CDR3 residues: CAISDGGTSAEGFYNEQFF. The CDR3, as DNA: TGTGCCATCAGTGACGGCGGGACTAGCGCAGAAGGTTTCTACAATGAGCAGTTCTTC.

This clonotype has a count of ten or more. The genes are TRBV3-1 and TRBJ2-5, with a tentative D call TRBD2 (6 bases). This CDR3 has 16 residues. Germline V gives CDR1 LGHDT, CDR2 YNNKEL (reference sequence). The V end lost 5 bases, the J end lost 3 bases, and 19 bases lay between the germline ends. CDR3 in amino acids: CASSFRRELGKETQYF. In nucleotides, the CDR3 is TGTGCCAGCAGCTTCAGGAGGGAGCTCGGGAAAGAGACCCAGTACTTC.

The V gene is TRBV10-1, the J gene TRBJ2-2; D might be TRBD1 (5 bases). The length of the CDR3 is 13 residues. The V gene lost 2 bases and the J gene lost 6 bases, with 7 bases spanning the gap. CDR1 is WNHNN, CDR2 SYGVQD, per germline (reference sequence). CDR3 coding DNA: TGCGCCAGCAGTGAGGGCAGGGCCGGGGAGCTGTTTTTT. This encodes CASSEGRAGELFF.

A word on this clonotype: This sequence is one base from a far larger clone and is likely a read error. The rearrangement uses TRBV18 and TRBJ2-1; D is ambiguous. Between the trimmed V and J ends, which lost 3 bases and 10 bases, there was a span of 19 bases. The CDR3 extends over 15 amino acids. Germline V lookup: CDR1 KGHSH, CDR2 LQKENI. The CDR3, as DNA: TGTGCCAGCTCACCTCCGGACGGAGTCCCCTACGAGCAGTTCTTC. Translating it yields CASSPPDGVPYEQFF.

The gene calls are TRBV20-1 and TRBJ2-1; 13 nucleotides match TRBD2. J gave up 2 bases and V 5 bases, and 3 bases lay outside the gene matches. The CDR3 totals 15 residues. Germline CDR1 DFQATT, CDR2 SNEGSKA (reference sequence). The CDR3 DNA is TGCAGTGCTCCGGGACTAGCGGGACCCTACAATGAGCAGTTCTTC. As protein: CSAPGLAGPYNEQFF.

J is TRBJ2-2 and V is TRBV11-2; D gene uncertain. The CDR3 runs to 15 residues. The germline V gene encodes CDR1 SGHAT and CDR2 FQNNGV. The V end was cut by 6 bases, the J end by 0 bases, with 11 bases between. The DNA of the CDR3 is TGTGCCAGCAGGGAACTCGGCCCGAACACCGGGGAGCTGTTTTTT. This sequence encodes CASRELGPNTGELFF.

There are many counts of this clonotype. J is TRBJ2-7 and V is TRBV7-9; TRBD2 matches 8 bases. The trim removed 5 bases at V and 0 bases at J, leaving 6 bases unmatched. The CDR3 contains 15 residues. Per the germline V gene, CDR1 is SEHNR and CDR2 is FQNEAQ (reference sequence). CDR3 coding DNA: TGTGCCAGCAGCCAAGCGGGAGCTGACTCCTACGAGCAGTACTTC. Amino acid sequence: CASSQAGADSYEQYF.

This clonotype has just a few counts. This chain connects TRBV19 to TRBJ1-2; D is undetermined. The CDR3 length is 17 residues. V was pared by 3 bases and J by 5 bases, with 22 bases between. CDR1 is LNHDA, CDR2 SQIVND, per germline (reference sequence). CDR3 region: CASSIGGGGRPGYGYTF. Written as DNA, the CDR3 is TGTGCCAGTAGTATCGGTGGAGGCGGCAGACCTGGTTATGGCTACACCTTC. The full variable domain, rest sourced from reference TRBV19 and TRBJ1-2, is DGGITQSPKYLFRKEGQNVTLSCEQNLNHDAMYWYRQDPGQGLRLIYYSQIVNDFQKGDIAEGYSVSREKKESFPLTVTSAQKNPTAFYLCASSIGGGGRPGYGYTFGSGTRLTVV.

Regarding this clonotype: With a far larger clone one base away, a read error is the likely cause. The genes are TRBV28 and TRBJ2-3; the D gene is possibly TRBD1 (6 bases). CDR1 MDHEN and CDR2 SYDVKM come from the germline V gene. The length of the CDR3 is 12 residues. CDR3 protein: CASSLRTDEASF. The CDR3 DNA sequence: TGTGCCAGCAGCCTCAGGACAGACGAAGCTTCCTTT.

Many counts were recorded for this clonotype. This rearrangement joins TRBV3-1 to TRBJ2-7; D remains unclear. Between the trimmed V and J ends, which lost 0 bases and 6 bases, there was a span of 6 bases. The CDR3 totals 12 residues. Germline-derived CDR1 and CDR2 are LGHDT and YNNKEL (reference sequence). As DNA, the CDR3 is TGTGCCAGCAGCCAAGATTGGGGCGAGCAGTACTTC. It yields the protein CASSQDWGEQYF.

This clonotype was detected ten times or more. The junction and the germline gene differ at one end; a read error may be behind it. The gene calls are TRBV18 and TRBJ1-5; the match to TRBD1 covers 7 bases. Germline CDR1 reads KGHSH; CDR2 reads LQKENI. The CDR3 has 13 residues. CDR3 sequence: CASSPQGSEPQHF. The CDR3 bases are TGTGCCAGCTCCCCACAGGGGTCCGAGCCCCAGCATTTT.

In its sample, this clonotype was seen many times. Written as DNA, the CDR3 is TGTGCCAGCTCACCAAAGTTTGGCCAGGGGGGCATCGAGCAGTACTTC. Protein product: CASSPKFGQGGIEQYF. V and J are TRBV18 and TRBJ2-7; a weak D match, TRBD1 (7 bases). The germline V gene has CDR1 KGHSH and CDR2 LQKENI. With 2 bases removed from V and 6 bases from J, the gap between germline ends came to 20 bases. This CDR3 spans 16 amino acids.

The chain joins TRBV6-2 or TRBV6-3 to TRBJ2-7; 15 bases are a match to TRBD2. Germline lookup yields CDR1 MNHEY and CDR2 SVGEGT. With 5 bases clipped from V and 4 bases from J, the junction kept 18 bases outside the gene matches. The CDR3 sequence is 20 residues long. The CDR3 bases are TGTGCCAGCAGTCCTCTCAGAGACTCGGGACTAGCGGGAGGATTATACGAGCAGTACTTC. As protein: CASSPLRDSGLAGGLYEQYF.

This clonotype was observed at least ten times. The rearrangement uses TRBV6-2 or TRBV6-3 and TRBJ2-7; D is ambiguous. The germline V gene has CDR1 MNHEY and CDR2 SVGEGT. CDR3 length equals 9 residues. CDR3 in DNA: TGTGCTTACAACTACGAGCAGTACTTC. The encoded protein is CAYNYEQYF.

This chain's CDR3 is CASSPGGATQYF. As DNA, the CDR3 is TGTGCCAGCAGCCCGGGTGGGGCTACGCAGTATTTT. The gene calls are TRBV11-2 and TRBJ2-3, with D possibly matching TRBD1 (5 bases). Germline values: CDR1 SGHAT, CDR2 FQNNGV. This CDR3 has 12 amino acids. V lost 5 bases, J lost 8 bases, and 11 bases lay in between.

The table lists this clonotype with many counts. The chain has TRBV12-3 or TRBV12-4 and TRBJ1-2; TRBD1 aligns across 8 bases. The V segment lost 4 bases and the J segment 3 bases; nucleotides outside the gene matches: 4. The CDR3 length is 14 residues. The CDR3 sequence: CASSSLDRDYGYTF. The CDR3 DNA sequence: TGTGCCAGCAGTTCCTTGGACAGGGACTATGGCTACACCTTC.

The chain couples TRBV2 to TRBJ2-3; D remains unclear. Between the trimmed V and J ends, which lost 9 bases and 2 bases, there was a span of 12 bases. CDR3 length: 13 residues. Germline V gene lookup returns CDR1 SNHLY and CDR2 FYNNEI. The CDR3 coding sequence is TGTGCCAGTTTAATGAGCTTCACAGATACGCAGTATTTT. It codes for CASLMSFTDTQYF.

This clonotype was counted ten times or more. The chain is built from TRBV20-1 and TRBJ1-2; the match to TRBD1 covers 7 bases. This CDR3 contains 15 residues. The V segment lost 6 bases and the J segment 4 bases; nucleotides outside the gene matches: 14. The germline CDR1 and CDR2 sequences are DFQATT and SNEGSKA (reference sequence). CDR3 amino acids: CSAQTDRADSYGYTF. The CDR3 DNA sequence: TGCAGTGCCCAAACAGACAGGGCAGATTCCTATGGCTACACCTTC.

This clonotype turned up a few times. V is TRBV27 and J is TRBJ1-1, with a tentative D call TRBD1 (5 bases). CDR1 is MNHEY and CDR2 is SMNVEV in the germline V gene (reference sequence). The V and J ends lost 5 bases and 3 bases respectively, with 13 bases between them. This CDR3 spans 14 amino acids. The CDR3: CASSRFREDTEAFF. The CDR3 DNA is TGTGCCAGCAGTAGATTCAGGGAGGACACTGAAGCTTTCTTT.

V is TRBV12-3 or TRBV12-4 and J is TRBJ2-7; 8 bases agree with TRBD2. V gave up 5 bases and J gave up 4 bases; unmatched junction bases: 7. This CDR3 has 14 amino acids. The chain's CDR3 is CASSPRLAPYEQYF. As DNA, the CDR3 is TGTGCCAGCAGTCCGCGACTAGCGCCGTACGAGCAGTACTTC.

The chain has TRBV28 and TRBJ1-2; 11 nucleotides line up with TRBD1. This CDR3 comprises 15 residues. V was clipped by 2 bases and J by 4 bases; unmatched bases: 3. The V gene's germline CDR1 is MDHEN and CDR2 SYDVKM. The CDR3 is CASSLRTGGLYGYTF. For the CDR3, the DNA is TGTGCCAGCAGTTTAAGGACAGGGGGCCTCTATGGCTACACCTTC.

This chain links TRBV27 with TRBJ2-7; possibly TRBD2 for D (7 bases). Germline CDR1 MNHEY, CDR2 SMNVEV (reference sequence). CDR3 length: 14 residues. The ends were cut back, 3 bases at V and 3 bases at J, with 12 bases in the middle. CDR3 region: CASSFAGAHYEQYF. The CDR3 DNA is TGTGCCAGCAGTTTTGCGGGGGCCCACTACGAGCAGTACTTC.

This clonotype has at least ten counts. This chain joins TRBV20-1 and TRBJ1-5; D not resolved. The length of the CDR3 is 15 residues. The germline gives CDR1 DFQATT, CDR2 SNEGSKA (reference sequence). Trimming left V 0 bases short and J 5 bases short, with 14 bases between. CDR3 sequence: CSARDAEFTDQPQHF. CDR3 coding DNA: TGCAGTGCTAGAGATGCAGAGTTTACAGATCAGCCCCAGCATTTT.

This clonotype turned up a few times. The junction does not match germline at one end; this may be a read error. V gene TRBV7-7 combines with J gene TRBJ2-2, with TRBD1 identical over 7 bases. Germline assignment: CDR1 SSHAT and CDR2 FNYEAQ (reference sequence). The CDR3 consists of 16 residues. The CDR3 DNA reads TGTGCTAGCAGCTTACGAGGGGGCGCGAGCACCGGGGAGCTGTTTTTT. It translates to CASSLRGGASTGELFF.

This clonotype appeared many times. J is TRBJ2-1 and V is TRBV3-1; 13 positions match TRBD2. Germline CDR1 reads LGHDT; CDR2 reads YNNKEL (reference sequence). The CDR3 totals 19 residues. V was clipped by 4 bases and J by 7 bases; unmatched bases: 16. The CDR3 nucleotides read TGTGCCAGCAGCCGAGCTAACCCTCGGACTAGCGGGAGTGCAAATGAGCAGTTCTTC. Its translation: CASSRANPRTSGSANEQFF.

This clonotype came up many times. V usage is TRBV27 and J usage is TRBJ2-1, with TRBD2 identical over 13 bases. The CDR3 sequence is 16 residues long. CDR1 is MNHEY, CDR2 SMNVEV, per germline (reference sequence). With 6 bases clipped from V and 4 bases from J, the junction kept 6 bases outside the gene matches. The chain's CDR3 is CASRLSLAGGYNEQFF. The CDR3 nucleotides read TGTGCCAGCAGGCTCTCACTAGCGGGAGGGTACAATGAGCAGTTCTTC.

This clonotype was observed many times. V is TRBV28 and J is TRBJ2-7; 8 nucleotides agree with TRBD2. With 3 bases clipped from V and 4 bases from J, the junction kept 5 bases outside the gene matches. Germline V gives CDR1 MDHEN, CDR2 SYDVKM. CDR3 length: 14 amino acids. CDR3: CASSFNAGGYEQYF. CDR3 coding DNA: TGTGCCAGCAGTTTTAATGCGGGGGGTTACGAGCAGTACTTC.

In its sample, this clonotype was seen many times. The rearrangement joins TRBV9 to TRBJ1-2, with D maybe TRBD1 (6 bases). V lost 4 bases and J 0 bases, leaving 13 bases between the germline ends. In germline, CDR1 is SGDLS, CDR2 YYNGEE. The CDR3 runs 15 residues. The CDR3 loop reads CASSPRGGPNYGYTF. As DNA, the CDR3 is TGTGCCAGCAGCCCGAGGGGGGGCCCTAACTATGGCTACACCTTC.

This clonotype was seen many times. This chain links TRBV28 with TRBJ1-6; D unclear. Trimming removed 2 bases from V and 10 bases from J, with 6 bases in between. This CDR3 comprises 12 residues. The germline V gene has CDR1 MDHEN and CDR2 SYDVKM. The CDR3 loop reads CASSLKRSPLHF. The DNA of the CDR3 is TGTGCCAGCAGTTTAAAGCGGTCACCCCTCCACTTT.